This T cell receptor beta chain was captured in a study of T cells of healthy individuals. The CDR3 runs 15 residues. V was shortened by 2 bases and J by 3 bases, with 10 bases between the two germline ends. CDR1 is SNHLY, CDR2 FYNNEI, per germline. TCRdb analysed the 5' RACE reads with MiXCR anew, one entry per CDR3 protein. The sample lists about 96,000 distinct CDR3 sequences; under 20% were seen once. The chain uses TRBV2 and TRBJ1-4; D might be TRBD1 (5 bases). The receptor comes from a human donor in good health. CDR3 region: CASSEIRTPNEKLFF. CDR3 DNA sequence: TGTGCCAGCAGTGAAATAAGGACACCTAATGAAAAACTGTTTTTT.